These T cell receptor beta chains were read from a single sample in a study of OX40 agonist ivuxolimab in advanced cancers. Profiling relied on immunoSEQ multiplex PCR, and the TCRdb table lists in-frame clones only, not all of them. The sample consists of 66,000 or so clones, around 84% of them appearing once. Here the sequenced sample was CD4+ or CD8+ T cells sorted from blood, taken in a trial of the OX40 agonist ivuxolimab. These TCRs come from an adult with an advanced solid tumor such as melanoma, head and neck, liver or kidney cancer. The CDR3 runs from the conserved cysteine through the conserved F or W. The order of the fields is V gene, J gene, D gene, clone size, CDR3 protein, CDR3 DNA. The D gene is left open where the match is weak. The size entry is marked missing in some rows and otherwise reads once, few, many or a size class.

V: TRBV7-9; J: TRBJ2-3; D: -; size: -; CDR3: CASSSTDTQYF; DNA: TGTGCCAGCAGCTCCACAGATACGCAGTATTTT
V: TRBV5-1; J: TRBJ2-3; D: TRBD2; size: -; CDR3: CASSFLLTGLAGLTDTQYF; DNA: TGCGCCAGCAGCTTCCTCCTAACCGGACTAGCGGGGCTCACAGATACGCAGTATTTT
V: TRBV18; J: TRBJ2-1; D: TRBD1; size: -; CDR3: CASSPPTGVSNEQFF; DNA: TGTGCCAGCTCACCACCTACAGGGGTTTCCAATGAGCAGTTCTTC
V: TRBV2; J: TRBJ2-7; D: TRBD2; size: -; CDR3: CASSGLRFGQAGGAYEQYF; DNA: TGTGCCAGCAGTGGGCTTCGGTTCGGTCAGGCGGGAGGGGCTTACGAGCAGTACTTC
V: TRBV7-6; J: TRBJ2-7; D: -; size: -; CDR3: CASSPAGVLSYEQYF; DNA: TGTGCCAGCAGCCCGGCAGGCGTTTTATCCTACGAGCAGTACTTC
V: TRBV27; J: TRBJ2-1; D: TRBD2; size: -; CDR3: CASSRVAGASTNEQFF; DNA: TGTGCCAGCAGCCGGGTAGCGGGAGCCTCTACCAATGAGCAGTTCTTC
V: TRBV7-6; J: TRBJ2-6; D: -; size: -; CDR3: CASSQYDKPSGANVLTF; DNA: TGTGCCAGCAGCCAATACGACAAGCCCTCTGGGGCCAACGTCCTGACTTTC
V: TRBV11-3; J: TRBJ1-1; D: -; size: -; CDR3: CASSLAPNTEAFF; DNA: TGTGCCAGCAGCTTAGCACCGAACACTGAAGCTTTCTTT
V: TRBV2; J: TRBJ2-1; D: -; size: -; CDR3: CASSSTQEQFF; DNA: TGTGCCAGCAGCTCGACTCAGGAGCAGTTCTTC
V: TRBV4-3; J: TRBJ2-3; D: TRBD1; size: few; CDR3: CASSRDRGPDTQYF; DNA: TGCGCCAGCAGCCGAGACAGGGGCCCAGATACGCAGTATTTT
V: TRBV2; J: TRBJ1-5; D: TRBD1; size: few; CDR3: CASRLGQVRYQPQHF; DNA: TGTGCCAGCAGGCTGGGACAGGTTCGATATCAGCCCCAGCATTTT
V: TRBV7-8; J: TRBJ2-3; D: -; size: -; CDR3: CASSPRDGSGYTQYF; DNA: TGTGCCAGCAGCCCTCGCGACGGGAGTGGATATACGCAGTATTTT
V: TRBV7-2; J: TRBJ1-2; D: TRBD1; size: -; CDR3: CASSLSGTVGYTF; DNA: TGTGCCAGCAGCTTATCCGGGACAGTCGGCTACACCTTC
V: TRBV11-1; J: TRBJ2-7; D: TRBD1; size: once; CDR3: CASSLVGTGGPYEQYF; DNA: TGTGCCAGCAGCTTAGTGGGGACAGGGGGGCCCTACGAGCAGTACTTC
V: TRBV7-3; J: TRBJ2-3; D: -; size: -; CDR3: CASSPGEPSTDTQYF; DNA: TGTGCCAGCAGCCCGGGGGAGCCAAGCACAGATACGCAGTATTTT
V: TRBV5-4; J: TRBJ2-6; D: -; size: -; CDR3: CASSSTGREFSGANVLTF; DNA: TGTGCCAGCAGCTCCACAGGGAGGGAGTTTTCTGGGGCCAACGTCCTGACTTTC
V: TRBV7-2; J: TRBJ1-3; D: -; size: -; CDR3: CASSLEGTLSSGNTIYF; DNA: TGTGCCAGCAGCTTAGAGGGGACTCTCAGCTCTGGAAACACCATATATTTT
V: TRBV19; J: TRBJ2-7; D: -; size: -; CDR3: CAGGLGADEQYF; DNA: TGTGCCGGAGGGCTGGGGGCGGACGAGCAGTACTTC
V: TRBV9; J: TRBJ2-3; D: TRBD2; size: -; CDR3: CASSVLTSGGHGDTQYF; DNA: TGTGCCAGCAGCGTTTTGACTAGCGGGGGTCATGGAGATACGCAGTATTTT
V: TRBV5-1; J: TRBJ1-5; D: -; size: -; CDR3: CASSPEAGYNQPQHF; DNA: TGCGCCAGCAGCCCTGAGGCGGGATACAATCAGCCCCAGCATTTT
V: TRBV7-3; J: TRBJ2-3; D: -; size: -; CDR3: CASSLTPSTDTQYF; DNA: TGTGCCAGCAGCTTAACGCCGAGCACAGATACGCAGTATTTT
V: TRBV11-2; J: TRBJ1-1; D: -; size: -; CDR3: CASSSPYGGGGTEAFF; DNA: TGTGCCAGCAGCTCCCCTTACGGCGGGGGCGGGACTGAAGCTTTCTTT
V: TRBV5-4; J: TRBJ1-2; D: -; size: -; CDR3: CASSSAKREGDYGYTF; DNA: TGTGCCAGCAGCTCAGCAAAGCGGGAAGGCGACTATGGCTACACCTTC
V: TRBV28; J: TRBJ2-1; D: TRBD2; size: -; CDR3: CASRRGLAELYNEQFF; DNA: TGTGCCAGCAGGAGGGGACTAGCGGAGCTCTACAATGAGCAGTTCTTC
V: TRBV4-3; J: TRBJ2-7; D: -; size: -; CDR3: CASSQQLPGAIIYEQYF; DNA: TGCGCCAGCAGCCAACAACTTCCGGGAGCTATTATCTACGAGCAGTACTTC
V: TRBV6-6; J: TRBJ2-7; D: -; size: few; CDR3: CASRQRYEQYF; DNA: TGTGCCAGCAGGCAACGATACGAGCAGTACTTC
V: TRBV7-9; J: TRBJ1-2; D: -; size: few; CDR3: CASSLESTYYYGYTF; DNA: TGTGCCAGCAGCTTAGAAAGCACGTACTACTATGGCTACACCTTC
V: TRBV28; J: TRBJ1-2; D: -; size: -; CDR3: CASRGAYGYTF; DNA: TGTGCCAGCCGGGGGGCCTATGGCTACACCTTC
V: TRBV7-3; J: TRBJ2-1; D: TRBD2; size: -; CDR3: CASSSTSGRAYNEQFF; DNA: TGTGCCAGCAGCTCGACTAGCGGGAGGGCCTACAATGAGCAGTTCTTC
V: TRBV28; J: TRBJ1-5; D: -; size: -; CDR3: CAIRLGGPRNQPQHF; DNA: TGTGCCATCCGACTGGGGGGCCCTAGAAATCAGCCCCAGCATTTT
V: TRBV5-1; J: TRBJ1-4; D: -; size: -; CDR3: CASSLNRVHEKLFF; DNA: TGCGCCAGCAGCTTGAACAGGGTCCATGAAAAACTGTTTTTT
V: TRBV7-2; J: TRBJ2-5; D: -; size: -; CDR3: CASSLLYRAQETQYF; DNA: TGTGCCAGCAGCTTACTGTACAGGGCCCAAGAGACCCAGTACTTC
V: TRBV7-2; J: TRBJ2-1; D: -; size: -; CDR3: CASSLETFF; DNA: TGTGCCAGCAGCTTAGAAACGTTCTTC
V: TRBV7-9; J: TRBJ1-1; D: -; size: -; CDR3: CASSWEMGTEAFF; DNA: TGTGCCAGCAGCTGGGAGATGGGGACTGAAGCTTTCTTT
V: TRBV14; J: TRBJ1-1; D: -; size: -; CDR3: CASSPGLKMNTEAFF; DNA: TGTGCCAGCAGCCCCGGACTGAAAATGAACACTGAAGCTTTCTTT
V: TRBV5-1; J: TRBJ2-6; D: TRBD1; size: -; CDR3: CASYKGTGPSGANVLTF; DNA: TGCGCCAGCTATAAAGGGACAGGGCCCTCTGGGGCCAACGTCCTGACTTTC
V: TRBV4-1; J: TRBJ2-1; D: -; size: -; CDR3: CASSQDPWVEQFF; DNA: TGCGCCAGCAGCCAAGACCCCTGGGTCGAGCAGTTCTTC
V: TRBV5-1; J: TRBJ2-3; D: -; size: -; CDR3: CASSLPSTDTQYF; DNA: TGCGCCAGCAGCTTGCCTAGCACAGATACGCAGTATTTT
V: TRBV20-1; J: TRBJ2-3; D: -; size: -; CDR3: CSAILKDTQYF; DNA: TGCAGTGCGATTCTCAAAGATACGCAGTATTTT
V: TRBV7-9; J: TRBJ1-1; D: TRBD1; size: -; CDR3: CASSLAGQGEAFF; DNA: TGTGCCAGCAGCCTAGCGGGACAGGGCGAAGCTTTCTTT
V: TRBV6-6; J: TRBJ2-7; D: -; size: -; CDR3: CASTRGRSYEQYF; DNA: TGTGCCAGCACCAGGGGCAGATCCTACGAGCAGTACTTC
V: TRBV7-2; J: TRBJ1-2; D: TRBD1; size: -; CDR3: CASSVRQGANGYTF; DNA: TGTGCCAGCAGCGTCCGACAGGGGGCTAATGGCTACACCTTC
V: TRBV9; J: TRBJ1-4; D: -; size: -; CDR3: CASSVAVTPEKLFF; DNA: TGTGCCAGCAGCGTAGCGGTGACACCCGAAAAACTGTTTTTT
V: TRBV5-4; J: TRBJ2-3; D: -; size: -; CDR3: CASSLSASTDTQYF; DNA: TGTGCCAGCAGCTTGTCGGCCAGCACAGATACGCAGTATTTT
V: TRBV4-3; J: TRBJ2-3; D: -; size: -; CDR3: CASSSDLTEGDTQYF; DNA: TGCGCCAGCAGCTCGGACCTAACGGAGGGAGATACGCAGTATTTT